This TCR beta chain emerged from a study of cytomegalovirus exposure and HLA in healthy donors. The PCR made use of 60 Vbeta and 13 Jbeta primers. Generated by immunoSEQ multiplex PCR, the TCRdb table keeps only in-frame clones and is missing some. The sample consists of about 110,000 clones, around 85% of them appearing once. V lost 0 bases and J lost 5; bases outside the gene matches: 12. The germline V gene has CDR1 LGHNA and CDR2 YSLEER. The length of the CDR3 is 17 residues. Study-level findings and limits: Confirmation in vitro established that a few CMV-associated chains were specific for CMV antigens.

As to this clone: The antigen is undetermined.

This TCR was sampled from a man aged 35 to 55 in good health and CMV-seronegative. The chain couples TRBV4-3 to TRBJ2-5; 7 nucleotides line up with TRBD1. Sequencing was carried out using PBMCs. CDR3 residues: CASSQEIVGGRRETQYF. CDR3 DNA sequence: TGCGCCAGCAGCCAAGAGATAGTAGGGGGCCGTAGGGAGACCCAGTACTTC.